The source of this T cell receptor (beta chain) is a study of CD8+CD57+ T cells in acquired aplastic anemia. Study-level results: With respect to CD8+ Simpson's diversity, patients and controls did not differ significantly.

V dropped 5 bases and J dropped 6 bases, with 11 bases sitting between them. The CDR3 spans 13 residues. Germline-derived CDR1 and CDR2 are DFQATT and SNEGSKA (reference sequence). Note on this clonotype: Its antigen is still unknown.

Genomic DNA constituted the template upon which TCR beta VDJ and CDR3 profiling was performed. TCRdb ran MiXCR on the reads and lists one entry per CDR3 protein. Of just over 150,000 distinct CDR3 sequences in the sample, 48% were seen once. Patients chosen for sequencing had shown CD8+CD57+ cell expansion by flow cytometry. No patient had been given any therapy when blood was sampled. Source material: sorted CD4+, CD8+, or CD8+CD57+ T cells (not recorded which) from PBMCs. The chain has TRBV20-1 and TRBJ1-6; D remains unclear. This clonotype originated in a human donor with aplastic anemia. The CDR3 coding sequence is TGCAGTGCTTCTGCCAGTGTTAATTCACCCCTCCACTTT. It yields the protein CSASASVNSPLHF.